Following are 24 T cell receptor beta chains from one sample sequenced in a study of CXCR3-negative and CXCR3-positive naive CD8 T cells. Overall study findings and caveats: Naive cells positive for CXCR3 carried more hydrophobic TRB CDR3s than CXCR3-negative ones.

These TCRs' antigens remain unknown. With UMI labels, 5' RACE was used to prepare the TRB cDNA libraries. With the 5' RACE reads reprocessed, TCRdb shows one record per CDR3 protein and no DNA. This repertoire includes some 130,000 distinct CDR3 sequences. The sample consisted of naive CXCR3+ CD8+ T cells from blood. The subset was: CD45RO-CCR7+CD27+CD95- naive CD8+ T cells expressing CXCR3 (TNR3+). The receptor set was obtained from a human donor in good health. Some clones in this sample may be carry-over from other donors' samples.

J is TRBJ2-7 and V is TRBV13; absent DNA, TCRdb's TRBD2 call cannot be checked. CDR1 is PRHDT and CDR2 is FYEKMQ in the germline V gene (reference sequence). There are 13 residues in the CDR3. The CDR3: CASSLERGLEQYF.

The chain is built from TRBV9 and TRBJ2-7. This CDR3 spans 14 amino acids. The germline V gene has CDR1 SGDLS and CDR2 YYNGEE. The CDR3 reads CASSVASHSYEQYF.

The chain joins TRBV11-3 to TRBJ2-4. CDR3 length: 12 residues. Germline loops: CDR1 SGHNT, CDR2 YENEEA. The chain's CDR3 is CASSSIENIQYF.

The rearrangement joins TRBV7-6 to TRBJ2-2; TCRdb's D call, TRBD2, is unchecked because there is no DNA. There are 15 residues in the CDR3. From germline, CDR1 is SGHVS and CDR2 FNYEAQ. CDR3 residues: CASSSGGLAAGELFF.

The chain links TRBV11-2 to TRBJ2-1; TCRdb picks TRBD2, but there is no DNA to check that call. The CDR3 has 18 residues. Per the germline V gene, CDR1 is SGHAT and CDR2 is FQNNGV. CDR3 sequence: CASSQLAGGGLAYNEQFF.

CDR3 region: CAWSVRTDDTQYF. The chain joins TRBV30 to TRBJ2-3. Germline values: CDR1 GTSNPN, CDR2 SVGIG (reference sequence). The CDR3 consists of 13 residues.

V is TRBV20-1 and J is TRBJ2-5; TCRdb's D call of TRBD2 is untestable without DNA. Germline V gene lookup returns CDR1 DFQATT and CDR2 SNEGSKA (reference sequence). CDR3 length equals 15 residues. The CDR3 region is CSARASGAIRETQYF.

The J gene is TRBJ2-2, the V gene TRBV14; there is no DNA to check the TCRdb D call of TRBD2. The CDR3 contains 18 residues. CDR1 is SGHDN and CDR2 is FVKESK in the germline V gene. CDR3: CASSQRTSGSVGTGELFF.

V is TRBV3-2 and J is TRBJ2-5. TRBV3-2 is designated a pseudogene. This CDR3 has 13 amino acids. The CDR3 spells CASSQPPQETQYF.

This chain uses TRBV2 with TRBJ1-2. Per the germline V gene, CDR1 is SNHLY and CDR2 is FYNNEI. The CDR3 runs to 16 residues. CDR3 loop: CASSEALNRFFYGYTF. The full variable domain, with the rest looked up from reference TRBV2 and TRBJ1-2, is EPEVTQTPSHQVTQMGQEVILRCVPISNHLYFYWYRQILGQKVEFLVSFYNNEISEKSEIFDDQFSVERPDGSNFTLKIRSTKLEDSAMYFCASSEALNRFFYGYTFGSGTRLTVV.

CDR3 residues: CASRAYNEQFF. The chain joins TRBV2 to TRBJ2-1. Per germline, CDR1 SNHLY and CDR2 FYNNEI. The CDR3 is made up of 11 amino acids.

The V gene is TRBV25-1, the J gene TRBJ1-1; TCRdb's D call of TRBD1 is untestable without DNA. The CDR3 totals 17 residues. Germline V lookup: CDR1 MGHDK, CDR2 SYGVNS. The CDR3 sequence: CANSEYGTGKLNTEAFF. The variable domain in full, with the rest retrieved from reference TRBV25-1 and TRBJ1-1, is EADIYQTPRYLVIGTGKKITLECSQTMGHDKMYWYQQDPGMELHLIHYSYGVNSTEKGDLSSESTVSRIRTEHFPLTLESARPSHTSQYLCANSEYGTGKLNTEAFFGQGTRLTVV.

CDR3 amino acids: CASSKLTGYYEQYF. The chain has TRBV7-9 and TRBJ2-7; TCRdb reports TRBD1, a call that lacks DNA to check it against. The germline V gene has CDR1 SEHNR and CDR2 FQNEAQ (reference sequence). This CDR3 contains 14 residues.

V and J are TRBV7-6 and TRBJ2-1; TCRdb designates TRBD2, a call that cannot be tested without DNA. The CDR3 contains 14 residues. Germline V CDR1 and CDR2: SGHVS, FNYEAQ. CDR3 region: CASSSIAGLDEQFF.

This chain links TRBV7-7 with TRBJ2-1; TCRdb proposes TRBD1, but this gene call is untestable without DNA. This CDR3 region has 16 residues. Germline V gene sequence: CDR1 SSHAT, CDR2 FNYEAQ (reference sequence). CDR3 loop: CASSLDPGPQGNEQFF.

The V call is TRBV29-1, the J call TRBJ2-5; TCRdb outputs TRBD1, but without DNA this stays unchecked. CDR3 length: 18 amino acids. CDR1 SQVTM and CDR2 ANQGSEA come from the germline V gene. CDR3 region: CSVDPGTGIELLGETQYF.

V usage is TRBV29-1 and J usage is TRBJ2-1; TCRdb's D gene call, TRBD2, goes unchecked for lack of DNA. CDR3 length: 15 amino acids. CDR1 and CDR2 from the germline V gene are SQVTM and ANQGSEA. The CDR3 loop is CSITGLAESYNEQFF.

The chain has TRBV5-4 and TRBJ2-1; TCRdb gives TRBD2 as the D gene, but with no DNA this cannot be confirmed. The V gene's germline CDR1 is SGHNT and CDR2 YYREEE (reference sequence). CDR3 size: 15 residues. The CDR3 region is CASRPGTSGYNEQFF.

The rearrangement joins TRBV9 to TRBJ1-1. CDR1 and CDR2 from the germline V gene are SGDLS and YYNGEE. The CDR3 is 13 residues long. The CDR3 reads CASTQELNTEAFF.

V usage is TRBV11-3 and J usage is TRBJ2-1. Germline lookup yields CDR1 SGHNT and CDR2 YENEEA. The CDR3 totals 11 residues. The CDR3 sequence is CASSSEDEQFF. The full variable domain, rest sourced from reference TRBV11-3 and TRBJ2-1, is EAGVVQSPRYKIIEKKQPVAFWCNPISGHNTLYWYLQNLGQGPELLIRYENEEAVDDSQLPKDRFSAERLKGVDSTLKIQPAELGDSAVYLCASSSEDEQFFGPGTRLTVL.

The chain employs TRBV4-1 and TRBJ1-4; TCRdb calls TRBD1, which cannot be checked without DNA. Germline V CDR1 and CDR2: MGHRA, YSYEKL. The length of the CDR3 is 15 residues. The CDR3 reads CAIPPTTGGEEKLFF.

The chain combines TRBV21-1 with TRBJ1-2; TCRdb designates TRBD1, a call that cannot be tested without DNA. TRBV21-1 counts as a pseudogene. CDR3 length equals 14 residues. The CDR3 here is CASSRIAGKDGYTF.

The rearrangement joins TRBV15 to TRBJ2-1; the D call from TCRdb, TRBD1, cannot be confirmed without DNA. CDR1 and CDR2 from the germline V gene are LNHNV and YYDKDF (reference sequence). The CDR3 consists of 15 residues. CDR3 residues: CATSRSRQGSLEQFF.

The chain has TRBV29-1 and TRBJ1-2; the TCRdb call, TRBD1, lacks DNA for checking. There are 12 residues in the CDR3. Germline CDR1 SQVTM, CDR2 ANQGSEA. The CDR3 spells CSAEQGIRGYTF.